The T cell receptor (beta chain) under discussion was sequenced for a study of OX40 agonist ivuxolimab in advanced cancers. Germline values: CDR1 MRHNA, CDR2 SNTAGT. CDR3 size: 11 residues. The germline V and J ends were trimmed by 7 bases and 8 bases, with 11 bases remaining between them. The data were produced by immunoSEQ multiplex PCR, yet TCRdb's version contains in-frame clones alone and is incomplete. The repertoire holds around 39,000 clones, with more than 60% as singletons. Comment on this clone: Its antigen remains unidentified.

Study observations and caveats: Compared with others, partial responders at 0.1-3.0 mg/kg displayed clonal expansion among the lowest.

Sequences were derived from CD4+ or CD8+ T cells sorted from blood, sampled in a trial of the OX40 agonist ivuxolimab. This sequence was found in an adult with an advanced solid tumor such as melanoma, head and neck, liver or kidney cancer. The chain is built from TRBV6-4 and TRBJ1-1; D is undetermined. CDR3 DNA sequence: TGTGCCAGCATGGAGAACGGCGAAGCTTTCTTT. The encoded protein is CASMENGEAFF.